One sample yielded the 4 T cell receptor beta chains listed below, sequenced in a study of blood T cell repertoires in COVID-19. The method was immunoSEQ multiplex PCR; TCRdb's version includes in-frame clones alone and lacks a portion of them. The data contain tens of thousands of clones, over 75% of them singletons. Material: peripheral blood. The source is a man aged 25-45 years with active or convalescent COVID-19.

The chain has TRBV28 and TRBJ2-3; 7 bases map to TRBD1. This CDR3 is 16 amino acids long. J gave up 2 bases and V 5 bases, and 10 bases lay outside the gene matches. Germline CDR1 is MDHEN and CDR2 is SYDVKM. The CDR3 here is CASSPAPGQNTDTQYF. As DNA, the CDR3 is TGTGCCAGCAGTCCTGCCCCGGGACAGAACACAGATACGCAGTATTTT.

The rearrangement links TRBV5-1 to TRBJ1-6; D is ambiguous. Trimming took 2 bases from V and 10 from J, leaving 16 bases between them. The germline gives CDR1 SGHRS, CDR2 YFSETQ. The CDR3 length is 15 residues. CDR3 DNA sequence: TGCGCCAGCAGCTTTTTGGGTTTAGGAGACTCACCCCTCCACTTT. Translated, it gives CASSFLGLGDSPLHF.

The chain is built from TRBV5-4 and TRBJ1-1, with TRBD1 as a possible D gene (5 bases). This CDR3 is built from 16 residues. V was trimmed by 0 bases and J by 2 bases, leaving 14 bases between them. Germline V gives CDR1 SGHNT, CDR2 YYREEE (reference sequence). The CDR3, as DNA: TGTGCCAGCAGCTTGGGCTCCAGGGTGGGAAACACTGAAGCTTTCTTT. Translated, it gives CASSLGSRVGNTEAFF.

The gene calls are TRBV7-2 and TRBJ1-1, with TRBD1 identical over 8 bases. Germline values: CDR1 SGHTA, CDR2 FQGNSA. Losses at the gene ends were 3 bases for V and 4 bases for J; bases not matched to a gene: 4. The CDR3 extends over 14 amino acids. The chain's CDR3 is CASSFDRGGTEAFF. The CDR3 DNA follows: TGTGCCAGCAGCTTTGACAGGGGAGGCACTGAAGCTTTCTTT.